The T cell receptor (beta chain) under discussion was sequenced for a study of blood T cell repertoires in COVID-19. Study information: The United States, Italy and Spain supplied acute and convalescent COVID-19 samples. T cells, B-cell-depleted T cells, or PBMCs provided the cDNA or gDNA that served as material.

The authors' processing: Counts of nucleated cells, estimated from reference gene primer amplification, were obtained. Sequencing used immunoSEQ multiplex PCR; TCRdb keeps in-frame clones, though not all of them. V and J calls and clone size are copied from that table; D and trimming were computed from the DNA. The sample comprises 35,000 to 45,000 clones, approximately 94% of which are singletons, and approximately 0.37% rests with the top ten. The CDR3 runs to 15 residues. The ends lost 2 bases at V and 5 bases at J; junction bases unmatched: 6. Per germline, CDR1 SEHNR and CDR2 FQNEAQ (reference sequence).

Sequenced input: peripheral blood. The chain combines TRBV7-9 with TRBJ1-2; 9 bases match TRBD1. This sequence was found in a man aged 50 or older with COVID-19, enrolled during active disease. CDR3 DNA: TGTGCCAGCAGCTTAAGTGGGACAGGGCCGTATGGCTACACCTTC. Its protein product is CASSLSGTGPYGYTF.